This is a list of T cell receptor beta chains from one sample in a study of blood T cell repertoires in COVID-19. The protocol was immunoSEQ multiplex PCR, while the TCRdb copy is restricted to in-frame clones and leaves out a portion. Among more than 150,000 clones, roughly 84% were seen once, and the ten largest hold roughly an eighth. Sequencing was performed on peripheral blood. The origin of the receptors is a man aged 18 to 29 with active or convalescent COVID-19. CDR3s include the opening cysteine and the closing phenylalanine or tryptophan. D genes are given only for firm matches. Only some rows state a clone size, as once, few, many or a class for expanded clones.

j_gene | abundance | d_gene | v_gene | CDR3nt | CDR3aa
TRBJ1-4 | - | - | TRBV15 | TGTGCCACCGGACATCAGGATGGAAAACTGTTTTTT | CATGHQDGKLFF
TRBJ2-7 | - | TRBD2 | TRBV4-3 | TGCGCCAGCAGCCAAGTCTTCCCTAGCGGATCCTACGAGCAGTACTTC | CASSQVFPSGSYEQYF
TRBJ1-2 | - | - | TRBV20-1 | TGCAGTGCTAGCAGGGGCTTGGGCTACACCTTC | CSASRGLGYTF
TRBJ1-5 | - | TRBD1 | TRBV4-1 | TGCGCCAGCAGCCAAGGTCAGGGGGCGTCAGGTCAGCCCCAGCATTTT | CASSQGQGASGQPQHF
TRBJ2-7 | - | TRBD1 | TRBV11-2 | TGTGCCAGCAGCTTAGAGGGACAGGGAATCTACGAGCAGTACTTC | CASSLEGQGIYEQYF
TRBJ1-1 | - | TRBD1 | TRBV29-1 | TGCAGCGTTGATTCGACAGGGGGCACTGAAGCTTTCTTT | CSVDSTGGTEAFF
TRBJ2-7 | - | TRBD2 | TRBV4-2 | TGTGCCAGCAGCCAAGACCCGGGACTAGCGGGAGTCAACGAGCAGTACTTC | CASSQDPGLAGVNEQYF
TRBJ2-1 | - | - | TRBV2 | TGTGCCAGCAGCGTTACTTACAATGAGCAGTTCTTC | CASSVTYNEQFF
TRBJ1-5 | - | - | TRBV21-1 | TGTGCCAGCAGCAGATGTCCCGGGACAGGGAATCTCAACCAGCCCCAGCATTTT | CASSRCPGTGNLNQPQHF
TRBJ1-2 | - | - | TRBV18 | TGTGCCAGCTCACCCCCCAATAACTATGGCTACACCTTC | CASSPPNNYGYTF
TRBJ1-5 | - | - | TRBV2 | TGTGCCAGCAGCTTACAGGGTCGTGGTCAGCCCCAGCATTTT | CASSLQGRGQPQHF
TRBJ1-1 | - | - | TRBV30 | TGTGCCTGCACAAGGACAGCGAACACTGAAGCTTTCTTT | CACTRTANTEAFF
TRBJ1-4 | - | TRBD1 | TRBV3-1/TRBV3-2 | TGTGCCAGCAGCCAAAAGACAGGGAGGTATGAAAAACTGTTTTTT | CASSQKTGRYEKLFF
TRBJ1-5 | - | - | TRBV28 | TGTGCCAGCAGCCCGGGGGGAGGAAAGCCCCAGCATTTT | CASSPGGGKPQHF
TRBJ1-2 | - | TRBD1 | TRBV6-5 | TGTGCCAGCAGTAAACAGGACAGGACGGGCTATGGCTACACCTTC | CASSKQDRTGYGYTF
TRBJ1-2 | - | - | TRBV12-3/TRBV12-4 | TGTGCCAGCAGCCTACAGGGTTTCTATGGCTACACCTTC | CASSLQGFYGYTF
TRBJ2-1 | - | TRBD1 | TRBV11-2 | TGTGCCAGCAGCTTAGAGTACACAGGGGCCAACTACAATGAGCAGTTCTTC | CASSLEYTGANYNEQFF
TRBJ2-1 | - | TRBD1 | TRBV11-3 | TGTGCCAGCAGCTTAGGGGGGACAGGGAGGGGTGAGCAGTTCTTC | CASSLGGTGRGEQFF
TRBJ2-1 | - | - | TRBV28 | TGTGCCAGCAGTTTACTCTACAATGAGCAGTTCTTC | CASSLLYNEQFF
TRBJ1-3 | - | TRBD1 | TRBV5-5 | TGTGCCAGCAGCTATACAACGGGACAGGGTGGCAGAAACACCATATATTTT | CASSYTTGQGGRNTIYF
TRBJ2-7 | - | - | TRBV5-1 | TGCGCCAGCAGAATCACTTCCACCTACGAGCAGTACTTC | CASRITSTYEQYF
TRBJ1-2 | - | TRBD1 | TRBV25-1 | TGTGCCAGCAGCGACCTGGACAGGGCCTATGGCTACACCTTC | CASSDLDRAYGYTF
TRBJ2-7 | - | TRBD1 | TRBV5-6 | TGTGCCAGCAGCTCTAGGGACAGGGGCTCCTACGAGCAGTACTTC | CASSSRDRGSYEQYF
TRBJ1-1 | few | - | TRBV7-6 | TGTGCCAGCAGCTTCCCCGGGAACACTGAAGCTTTCTTT | CASSFPGNTEAFF
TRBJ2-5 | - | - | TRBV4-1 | TGCGCCAGCAGCCAAGTAACGGGGGGCGCGGAGACCCAGTACTTC | CASSQVTGGAETQYF
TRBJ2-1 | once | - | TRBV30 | TGTGCCTGGAGGGATCCCTTGACAAATGAGCAGTTCTTC | CAWRDPLTNEQFF
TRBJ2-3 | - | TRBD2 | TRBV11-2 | TGTGCCAGCAGTTGGGCGGGAGGGCCCACAGATACGCAGTATTTT | CASSWAGGPTDTQYF
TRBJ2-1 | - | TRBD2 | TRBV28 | TGTGCCAGCAGTTTAACTAGCGACTTCTACAATGAGCAGTTCTTC | CASSLTSDFYNEQFF
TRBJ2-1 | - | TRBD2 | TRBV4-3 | TGCGCCAGCAGCCAAGGGACTAGCGGGACCCACAATGAGCAGTTCTTC | CASSQGTSGTHNEQFF
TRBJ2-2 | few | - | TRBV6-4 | TGTGCCAGCAGCCACACAACCACCGGGGAGCTGTTTTTT | CASSHTTTGELFF
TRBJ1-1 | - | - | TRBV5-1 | TGCGCCAGCAGCTTGGACGGCGTAGCGGGCACTGAAGCTTTCTTT | CASSLDGVAGTEAFF
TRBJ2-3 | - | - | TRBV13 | TGTGCCAGCAGCTTTAGCCCAGATACGCAGTATTTT | CASSFSPDTQYF
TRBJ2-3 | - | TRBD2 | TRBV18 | TGTGCCAGCTCACCCAGCGGGACCAGCACAGATACGCAGTATTTT | CASSPSGTSTDTQYF
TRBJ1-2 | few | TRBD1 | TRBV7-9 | TGTGCCAGCAGCTTAGCGATTGGACAGGGGCATGGCTACACCTTC | CASSLAIGQGHGYTF